This is a list of T cell receptor beta chains from one sample in a study of blood T cell repertoires in COVID-19. The table came from immunoSEQ multiplex PCR; TCRdb's copy has only in-frame clones and leaves some out. The profile shows some 490,000 clones, roughly nine tenths of them singletons. The sequencing sample was made of PBMCs or T cells enriched from blood (not recorded which). The receptors here all came from an older woman who had recovered from COVID-19. The CDR3 runs from the conserved cysteine through the conserved F or W. The order of the fields is V gene, J gene, CDR3 protein.

TRBV11-3	TRBJ1-4	CASSPGTGQKLFF
TRBV5-1	TRBJ1-4	CASSLSGGDMEKLFF
TRBV2	TRBJ1-1	CASSDVRRTFF
TRBV21-1	TRBJ2-1	CASSSEGVGASDNEQFF
TRBV6-2/TRBV6-3	TRBJ2-3	CASSRGPGLGAADTQYF
TRBV6-5	TRBJ2-2	CASSFKGYAGELFF
TRBV19	TRBJ1-2	CASSIGDGGYGYTF
TRBV7-2	TRBJ1-1	CASSLRRGTEAFF
TRBV7-6	TRBJ2-1	CASSFRGNEQFF
TRBV4-1	TRBJ2-3	CASSQDRGQGRSTDTQYF
TRBV15	TRBJ2-7	CATSRDRGIYEQYF
TRBV6-5	TRBJ2-3	CASSGLGPTDTQYF
TRBV29-1	TRBJ1-3	CSVEEPPGRDRGSGNTIYF
TRBV12-3/TRBV12-4	TRBJ1-5	CASSQGARQPQHF
TRBV2	TRBJ1-3	CASSSDRGIPGNTIYF
TRBV29-1	TRBJ2-3	CSVTSSTQYF
TRBV3-1/TRBV3-2	TRBJ1-3	CASSQEGRGTAGNTIYF
TRBV6-6	TRBJ2-1	CASSPDRDNEQFF
TRBV27	TRBJ1-2	CASSSYSVGQALGYTF
TRBV19	TRBJ1-5	CASRELYSNQPQHF
TRBV19	TRBJ2-1	CASSMAFQASYNEQFF
TRBV7-6	TRBJ2-7	CASSLSERENEQYF
TRBV29-1	TRBJ2-4	CSVEKQGRENIQYF
TRBV6-2/TRBV6-3	TRBJ2-3	CASSYSVGTQYF
TRBV28	TRBJ1-6	CASSSYSPLHF
TRBV5-6	TRBJ1-5	CASSLRQGLEQPQHF
TRBV27	TRBJ2-3	CASSLLHVADLSTDTQYF
TRBV2	TRBJ2-3	CASSDSRRADTQYF
TRBV12-3/TRBV12-4	TRBJ1-2	CASSFGWSHGYTF
TRBV24-1	TRBJ2-1	CATSPRPYNEQFF
TRBV19	TRBJ2-7	CASSLYGTGGYEQYF
TRBV10-3	TRBJ1-2	CAISKGVGNYGYTF
TRBV19	TRBJ1-5	CASSSRDSDNQPQHF
TRBV27	TRBJ2-3	CASCYGTGLDTQYF
TRBV29-1	TRBJ1-4	CSVQGADEKLFF
TRBV5-6	TRBJ2-1	CASSSTANNEQFF
TRBV2	TRBJ1-1	CASSGEGRFGTEAFF
TRBV12-3/TRBV12-4	TRBJ2-3	CASSLTGGDTQYF
TRBV19	TRBJ2-3	CASSIERIRADTQYF
TRBV18	TRBJ1-5	CASSPGQGAGQPQHF
TRBV18	TRBJ1-5	CASSLKSQAQPQHF
TRBV30	TRBJ1-2	CAWSVTQGYGYTF
TRBV6-2/TRBV6-3	TRBJ2-1	CASSDRRTQFF
TRBV7-2	TRBJ1-5	CASSLVGGSNQPQHF